Following are 4 T cell receptor beta chains from one sample sequenced in a study of cytomegalovirus exposure and HLA in healthy donors. This table comes from immunoSEQ multiplex PCR, and its TCRdb copy is limited to in-frame clones, with some not included. Here the sample spans about 62,000 clones, around 95% being singletons. Sequenced sample: PBMCs. These receptors came from a woman younger than 30 in good health and CMV-seropositive.

The rearrangement links TRBV9 to TRBJ1-2, with TRBD1 identical over 11 bases. The junction had 7 bases not matched to a gene; V was cut back by 3 bases and J by 0 bases. CDR1 SGDLS and CDR2 YYNGEE come from the germline V gene. CDR3 size: 17 residues. This chain's CDR3 is CASSEGTGGISNYGYTF. The CDR3, as DNA: TGTGCCAGCAGCGAGGGGACAGGGGGTATATCTAACTATGGCTACACCTTC.

The V and J genes are TRBV28 and TRBJ2-7; D not resolved. CDR1 and CDR2 from the germline V gene are MDHEN and SYDVKM. V was pared by 4 bases and J by 0 bases, with 10 bases between. The CDR3 is made up of 14 amino acids. CDR3 sequence (DNA): TGTGCCAGCAGTTCGAAGACACCCTCCTACGAGCAGTACTTC. Translating it yields CASSSKTPSYEQYF.

CDR3 protein: CASSRRPELNTEAFF. For the CDR3, the DNA is TGTGCCAGCAGTAGGCGGCCTGAGCTGAACACTGAAGCTTTCTTT. The chain employs TRBV9 and TRBJ1-1; D remains ambiguous. Germline V gene data show CDR1 as SGDLS and CDR2 as YYNGEE. The CDR3 is 15 residues long. With 5 bases removed from V and 0 bases from J, the gap between germline ends came to 14 bases.

The chain couples TRBV5-6 to TRBJ1-2; 10 bases are shared with TRBD1. The germline V gene has CDR1 SGHDT and CDR2 YYEEEE. The trim removed 4 bases at V and 0 bases at J, leaving 9 bases unmatched. The CDR3 loop spans 17 amino acids. For the CDR3, the DNA is TGTGCCAGCAGCCAATGGACAGGGGGGCTTTCTAACTATGGCTACACCTTC. Its translation: CASSQWTGGLSNYGYTF.